Each of the 8 T cell receptor beta chains below was sequenced from the same sample in a study of shared clonotypes between healthy human individuals. Sequenced by immunoSEQ multiplex PCR; TCRdb stores in-frame clones only, minus some. The repertoire holds hundreds of thousands of clones, with about 80% as singletons. Sample: PBMCs. The receptors stem from a woman between 40 and 50 years old in good health. Some clones in this sample may be carry-over from other donors' samples.

The rearrangement links TRBV5-1 to TRBJ2-5; 7 bases match TRBD1. Germline values: CDR1 SGHRS, CDR2 YFSETQ. CDR3 length equals 14 residues. V was clipped by 0 bases and J by 2 bases; unmatched bases: 1. The CDR3 here is CASSLEGQQETQYF. The CDR3 nucleotides read TGCGCCAGCAGCTTGGAGGGACAGCAAGAGACCCAGTACTTC.

The chain couples TRBV28 to TRBJ2-7; 9 bases align to TRBD2. CDR3 length equals 13 residues. V dropped 7 bases and J dropped 2; count of bases not matched to a gene: 3. Germline V gives CDR1 MDHEN, CDR2 SYDVKM. The CDR3 DNA follows: TGTGCCAGCACCATAGCGGGGGCCTACGAGCAGTACTTC. Amino acid sequence: CASTIAGAYEQYF.

Regarding this clone: Other DNA sequences in the sample encode the same CDR3. The chain uses TRBV5-6 and TRBJ2-1; no firm D call. Per germline, CDR1 SGHDT and CDR2 YYEEEE. Trimming took 0 bases from V and 5 from J, leaving 3 bases between them. The CDR3 sequence is 12 residues long. The CDR3 DNA reads as TGTGCCAGCAGCTTGGGCGACAATGAGCAGTTCTTC. Translation gives CASSLGDNEQFF.

This clone was recorded once. The CDR3 protein is CASSLGQGTGELFF. CDR3 nucleotides: TGCGCCAGCAGCCTGGGACAGGGAACCGGGGAGCTGTTTTTT. The J gene is TRBJ2-2, the V gene TRBV5-1; 9 positions agree with TRBD1. Germline CDR1 reads SGHRS; CDR2 reads YFSETQ. The CDR3 runs 14 residues. Trimming took 4 bases from V and 5 from J; bases not matched to a gene: 3.

The V gene is TRBV28, the J gene TRBJ2-3; perhaps D is TRBD1 or TRBD2 (5 bases each). Trimming pared 5 bases from V and 3 bases from J, leaving 15 bases between. The CDR3 runs 15 residues. The germline V gene encodes CDR1 MDHEN and CDR2 SYDVKM. CDR3 in DNA: TGTGCCAGCAGTCGAGGGGCGTCGGGGACAGATACGCAGTATTTT. Translating it yields CASSRGASGTDTQYF.

In its sample, this clone was seen once. The chain couples TRBV27 to TRBJ2-7; D perhaps matches TRBD2 (5 bases). Germline values: CDR1 MNHEY, CDR2 SMNVEV (reference sequence). V lost 2 bases and J lost 1, with 15 bases in between. The CDR3 sequence is 16 residues long. The CDR3 reads CASSLRRPGGSYEQYF. The CDR3 region has the DNA TGTGCCAGCAGTTTACGCCGTCCAGGAGGATCCTACGAGCAGTACTTC.

The chain uses TRBV6-4 and TRBJ1-1; no clear D. The V and J ends lost 4 bases and 3 bases respectively, with 12 bases between them. Germline V lookup: CDR1 MRHNA, CDR2 SNTAGT. The CDR3 sequence is 14 residues long. CDR3 sequence (DNA): TGTGCCAGCAGTGCCGTCGACGGTGACACTGAAGCTTTCTTT. Its translation: CASSAVDGDTEAFF.

A remark on this clone: A much larger clone sits a single nucleotide away, making a read error possible. The sample contains more than one DNA sequence encoding this CDR3. J is TRBJ1-2 and V is TRBV29-1, with 7 bases lining up with TRBD1. With V trimmed by 7 bases and J by 6 bases, 14 bases remained unmatched. The germline V gene has CDR1 SQVTM and CDR2 ANQGSEA. The length of the CDR3 is 14 residues. CDR3 nucleotide sequence: TGCAGCGCTGGGACAGCGCACTCGTGGGATGGCTACACCTTC. It specifies CSAGTAHSWDGYTF.